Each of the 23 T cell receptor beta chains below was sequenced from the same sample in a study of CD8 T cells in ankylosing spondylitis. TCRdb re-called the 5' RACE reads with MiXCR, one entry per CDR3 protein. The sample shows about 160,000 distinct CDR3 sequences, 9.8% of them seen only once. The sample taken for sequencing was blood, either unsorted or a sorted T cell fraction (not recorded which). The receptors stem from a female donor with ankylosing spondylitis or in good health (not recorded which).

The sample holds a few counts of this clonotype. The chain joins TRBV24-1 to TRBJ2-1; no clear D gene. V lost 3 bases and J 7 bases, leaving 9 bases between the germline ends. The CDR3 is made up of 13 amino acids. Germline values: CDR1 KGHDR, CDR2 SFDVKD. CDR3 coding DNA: TGTGCCACCAGTGATCCCAGTTATAATGAGCAGTTCTTC. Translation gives CATSDPSYNEQFF.

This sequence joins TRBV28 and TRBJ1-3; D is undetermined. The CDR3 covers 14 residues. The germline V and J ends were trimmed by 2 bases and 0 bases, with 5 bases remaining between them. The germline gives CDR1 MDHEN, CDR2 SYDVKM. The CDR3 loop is CASSLTDSGNTIYF. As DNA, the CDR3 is TGTGCCAGCAGTTTAACAGACTCTGGAAACACCATATATTTT. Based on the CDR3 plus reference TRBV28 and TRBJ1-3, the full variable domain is DVKVTQSSRYLVKRTGEKVFLECVQDMDHENMFWYRQDPGLGLRLIYFSYDVKMKEKGDIPEGYSVSREKKERFSLILESASTNQTSMYLCASSLTDSGNTIYFGEGSWLTVV.

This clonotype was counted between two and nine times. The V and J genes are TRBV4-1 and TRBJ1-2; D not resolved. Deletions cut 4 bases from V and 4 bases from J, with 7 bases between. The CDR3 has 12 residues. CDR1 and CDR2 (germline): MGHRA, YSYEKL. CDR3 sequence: CASSRDGYGYTF. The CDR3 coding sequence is TGCGCCAGCAGCCGAGACGGCTATGGCTACACCTTC.

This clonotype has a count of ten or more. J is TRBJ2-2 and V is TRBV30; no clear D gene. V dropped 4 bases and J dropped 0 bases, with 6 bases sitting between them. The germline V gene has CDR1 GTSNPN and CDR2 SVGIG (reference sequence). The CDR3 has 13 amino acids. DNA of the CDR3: TGTGCCTGGACGGGCTCGAACACCGGGGAGCTGTTTTTT. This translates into CAWTGSNTGELFF.

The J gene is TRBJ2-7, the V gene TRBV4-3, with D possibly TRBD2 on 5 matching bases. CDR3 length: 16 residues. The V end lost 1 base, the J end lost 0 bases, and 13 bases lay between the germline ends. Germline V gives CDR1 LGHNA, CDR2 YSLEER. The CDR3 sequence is CASSQVRGNPSYEQYF. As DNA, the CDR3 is TGCGCCAGCAGCCAAGTACGGGGAAACCCCTCCTACGAGCAGTACTTC.

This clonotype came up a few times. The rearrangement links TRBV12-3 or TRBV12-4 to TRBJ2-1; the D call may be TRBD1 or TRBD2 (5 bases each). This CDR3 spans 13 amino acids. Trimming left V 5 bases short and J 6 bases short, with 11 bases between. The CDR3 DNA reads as TGTGCCAGCAGTCCGGGACCCTTCAATGAGCAGTTCTTC. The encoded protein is CASSPGPFNEQFF.

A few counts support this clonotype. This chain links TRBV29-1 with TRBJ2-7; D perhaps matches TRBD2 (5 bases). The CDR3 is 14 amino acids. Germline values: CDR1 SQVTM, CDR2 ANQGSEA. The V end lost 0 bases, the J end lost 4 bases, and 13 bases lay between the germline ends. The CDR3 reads CSVEDRLAGYEQYF. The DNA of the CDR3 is TGCAGCGTTGAAGACCGGCTAGCCGGGTACGAGCAGTACTTC.

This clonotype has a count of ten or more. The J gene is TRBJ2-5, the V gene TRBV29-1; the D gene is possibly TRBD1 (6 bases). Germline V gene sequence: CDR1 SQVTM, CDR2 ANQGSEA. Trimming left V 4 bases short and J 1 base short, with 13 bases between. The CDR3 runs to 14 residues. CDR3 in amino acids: CSVGMTGLQETQYF. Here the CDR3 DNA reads TGCAGCGTTGGGATGACAGGCCTCCAAGAGACCCAGTACTTC.

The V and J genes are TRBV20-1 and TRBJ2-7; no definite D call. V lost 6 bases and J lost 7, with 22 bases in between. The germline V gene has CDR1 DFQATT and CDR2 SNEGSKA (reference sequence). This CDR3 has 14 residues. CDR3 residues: CSAPPQATLGEQYF. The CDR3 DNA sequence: TGCAGTGCCCCCCCCCAGGCGACCTTGGGGGAGCAGTACTTC.

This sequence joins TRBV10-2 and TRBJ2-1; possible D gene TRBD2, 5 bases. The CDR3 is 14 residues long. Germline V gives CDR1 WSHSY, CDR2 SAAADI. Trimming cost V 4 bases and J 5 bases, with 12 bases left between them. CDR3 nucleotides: TGCGCCAGCAGTGTACGAGGGAGAAACAATGAGCAGTTCTTC. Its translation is CASSVRGRNNEQFF.

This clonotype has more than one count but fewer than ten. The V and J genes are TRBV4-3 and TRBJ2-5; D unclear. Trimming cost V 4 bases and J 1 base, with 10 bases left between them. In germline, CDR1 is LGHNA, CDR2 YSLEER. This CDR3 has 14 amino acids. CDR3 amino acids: CASSPFGGQETQYF. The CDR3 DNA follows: TGCGCCAGCAGCCCGTTCGGCGGCCAAGAGACCCAGTACTTC.

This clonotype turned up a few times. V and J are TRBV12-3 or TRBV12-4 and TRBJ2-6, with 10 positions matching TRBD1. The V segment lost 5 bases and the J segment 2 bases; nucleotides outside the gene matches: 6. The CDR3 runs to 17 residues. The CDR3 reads CASSPGQGLTGANVLTF. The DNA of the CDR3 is TGTGCCAGCAGTCCGGGACAGGGGCTTACTGGGGCCAACGTCCTGACTTTC.

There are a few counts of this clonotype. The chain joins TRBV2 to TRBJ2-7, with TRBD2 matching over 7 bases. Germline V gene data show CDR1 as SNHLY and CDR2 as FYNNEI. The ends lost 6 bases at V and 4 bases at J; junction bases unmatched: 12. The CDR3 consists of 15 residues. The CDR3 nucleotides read TGTGCCAGCAGCCCCGGGGGGAGCGGGCGGTACGAGCAGTACTTC. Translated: CASSPGGSGRYEQYF.

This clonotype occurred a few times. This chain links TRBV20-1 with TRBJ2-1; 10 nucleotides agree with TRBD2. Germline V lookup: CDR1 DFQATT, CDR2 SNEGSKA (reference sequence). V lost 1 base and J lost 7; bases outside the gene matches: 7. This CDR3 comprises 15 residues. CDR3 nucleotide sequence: TGCAGTGCTAGAGTGACTAGCGGGTTGGAGAATGAGCAGTTCTTC. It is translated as CSARVTSGLENEQFF.

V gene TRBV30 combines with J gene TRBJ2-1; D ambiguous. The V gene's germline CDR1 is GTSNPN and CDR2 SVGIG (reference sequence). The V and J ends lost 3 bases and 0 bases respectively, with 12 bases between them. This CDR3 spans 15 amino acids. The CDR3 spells CAWSGWLDSYNEQFF. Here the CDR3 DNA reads TGTGCCTGGAGCGGATGGCTAGACTCCTACAATGAGCAGTTCTTC.

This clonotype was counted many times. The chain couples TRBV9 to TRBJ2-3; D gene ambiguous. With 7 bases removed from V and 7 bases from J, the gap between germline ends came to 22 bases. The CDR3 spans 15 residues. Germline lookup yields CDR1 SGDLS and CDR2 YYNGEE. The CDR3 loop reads CASSAGVSMGYTQYF. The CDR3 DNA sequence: TGTGCCAGCTCCGCTGGGGTCTCAATGGGATATACGCAGTATTTT.

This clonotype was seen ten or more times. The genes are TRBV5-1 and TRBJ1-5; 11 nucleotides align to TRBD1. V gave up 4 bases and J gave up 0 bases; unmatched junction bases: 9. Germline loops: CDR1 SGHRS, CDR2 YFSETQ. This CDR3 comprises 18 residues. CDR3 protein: CASSPGQGELYSNQPQHF. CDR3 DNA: TGCGCCAGCAGCCCGGGACAGGGGGAATTATATAGCAATCAGCCCCAGCATTTT.

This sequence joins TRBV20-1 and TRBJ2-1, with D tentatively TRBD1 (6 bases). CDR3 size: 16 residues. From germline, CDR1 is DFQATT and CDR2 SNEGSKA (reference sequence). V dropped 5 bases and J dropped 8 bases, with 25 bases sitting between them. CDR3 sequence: CSAFDSEGDRGHEQFF. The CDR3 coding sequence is TGCAGTGCTTTTGACAGTGAGGGGGATAGGGGCCATGAGCAGTTCTTC.

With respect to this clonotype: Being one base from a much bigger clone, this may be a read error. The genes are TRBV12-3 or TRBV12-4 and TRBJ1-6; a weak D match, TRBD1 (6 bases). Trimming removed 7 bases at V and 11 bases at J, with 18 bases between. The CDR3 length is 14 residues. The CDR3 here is CASNPTGSRAPLHF. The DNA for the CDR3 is TGTGCCAGCAATCCAACAGGGAGTAGGGCACCCCTCCACTTT.

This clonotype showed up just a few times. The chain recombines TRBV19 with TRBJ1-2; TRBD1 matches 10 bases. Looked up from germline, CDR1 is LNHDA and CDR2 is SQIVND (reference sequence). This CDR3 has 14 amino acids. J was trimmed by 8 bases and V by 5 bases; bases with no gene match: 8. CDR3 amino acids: CASSLGTGARGYTF. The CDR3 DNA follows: TGTGCCAGTAGTCTAGGGACAGGGGCCAGGGGCTACACCTTC. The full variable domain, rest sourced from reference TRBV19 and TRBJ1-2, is DGGITQSPKYLFRKEGQNVTLSCEQNLNHDAMYWYRQDPGQGLRLIYYSQIVNDFQKGDIAEGYSVSREKKESFPLTVTSAQKNPTAFYLCASSLGTGARGYTFGSGTRLTVV.

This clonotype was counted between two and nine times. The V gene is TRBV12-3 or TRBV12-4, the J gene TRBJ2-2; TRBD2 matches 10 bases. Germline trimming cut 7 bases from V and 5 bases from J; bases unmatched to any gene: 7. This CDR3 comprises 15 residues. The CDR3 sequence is CASTPLAGMTGELFF. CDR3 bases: TGTGCCAGCACCCCACTAGCGGGAATGACCGGGGAGCTGTTTTTT.

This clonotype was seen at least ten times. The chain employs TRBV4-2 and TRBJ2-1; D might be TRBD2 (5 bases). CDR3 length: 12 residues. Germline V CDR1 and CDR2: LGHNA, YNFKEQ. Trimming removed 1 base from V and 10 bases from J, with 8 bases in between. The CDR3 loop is CASSQGTGEQFF. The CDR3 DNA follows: TGTGCCAGCAGCCAAGGCACGGGAGAGCAGTTCTTC.

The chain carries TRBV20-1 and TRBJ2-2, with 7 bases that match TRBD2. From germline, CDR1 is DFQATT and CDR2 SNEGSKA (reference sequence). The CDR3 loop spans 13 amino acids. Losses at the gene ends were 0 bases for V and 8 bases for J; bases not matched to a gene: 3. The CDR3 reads CSARDWEGGELFF. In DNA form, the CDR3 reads TGCAGTGCTAGAGATTGGGAGGGGGGGGAGCTGTTTTTT.